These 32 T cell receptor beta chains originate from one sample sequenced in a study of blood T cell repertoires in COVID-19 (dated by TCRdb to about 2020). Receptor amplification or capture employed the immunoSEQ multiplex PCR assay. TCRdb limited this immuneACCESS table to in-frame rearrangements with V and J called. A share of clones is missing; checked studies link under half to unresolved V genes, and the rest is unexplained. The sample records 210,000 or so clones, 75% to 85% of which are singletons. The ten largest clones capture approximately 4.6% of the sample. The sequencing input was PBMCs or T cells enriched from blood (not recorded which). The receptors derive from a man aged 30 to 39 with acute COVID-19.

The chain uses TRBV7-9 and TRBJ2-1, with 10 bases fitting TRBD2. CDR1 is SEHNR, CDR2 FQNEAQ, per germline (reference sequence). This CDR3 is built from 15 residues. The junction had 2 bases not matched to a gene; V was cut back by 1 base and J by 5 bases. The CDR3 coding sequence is TGTGCCAGCAGCTTAGGAGCGGGGGGGAACAATGAGCAGTTCTTC. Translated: CASSLGAGGNNEQFF.

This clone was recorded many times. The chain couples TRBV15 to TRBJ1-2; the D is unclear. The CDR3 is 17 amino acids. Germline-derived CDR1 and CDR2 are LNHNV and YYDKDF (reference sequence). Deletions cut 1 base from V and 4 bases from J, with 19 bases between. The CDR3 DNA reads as TGTGCCACCAGCAGAGGGTCCCTCGAGGTGGAACGCTATGGCTACACCTTC. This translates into CATSRGSLEVERYGYTF.

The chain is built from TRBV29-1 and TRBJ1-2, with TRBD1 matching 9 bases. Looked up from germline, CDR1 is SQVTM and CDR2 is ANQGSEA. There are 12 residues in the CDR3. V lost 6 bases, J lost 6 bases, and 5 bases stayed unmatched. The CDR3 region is CSVATGGHGYTF. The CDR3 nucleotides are TGCAGCGTCGCAACAGGGGGCCATGGCTACACCTTC.

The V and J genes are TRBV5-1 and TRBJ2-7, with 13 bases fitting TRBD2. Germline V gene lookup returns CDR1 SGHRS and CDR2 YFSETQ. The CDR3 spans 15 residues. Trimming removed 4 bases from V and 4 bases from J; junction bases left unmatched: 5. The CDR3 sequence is CASSPTSGGPYEQYF. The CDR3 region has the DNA TGCGCCAGCAGCCCGACTAGCGGGGGGCCGTACGAGCAGTACTTC. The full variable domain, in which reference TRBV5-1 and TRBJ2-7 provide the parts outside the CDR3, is KAGVTQTPRYLIKTRGQQVTLSCSPISGHRSVSWYQQTPGQGLQFLFEYFSETQRNKGNFPGRFSGRQFSNSRSEMNVSTLELGDSALYLCASSPTSGGPYEQYFGPGTRLTVT.

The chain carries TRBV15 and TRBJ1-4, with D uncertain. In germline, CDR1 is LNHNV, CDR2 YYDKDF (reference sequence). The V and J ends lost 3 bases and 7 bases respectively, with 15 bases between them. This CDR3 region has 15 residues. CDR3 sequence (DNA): TGTGCCACCAGCAGCGAACCTCGGGGAGGTGAAAAACTGTTTTTT. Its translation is CATSSEPRGGEKLFF.

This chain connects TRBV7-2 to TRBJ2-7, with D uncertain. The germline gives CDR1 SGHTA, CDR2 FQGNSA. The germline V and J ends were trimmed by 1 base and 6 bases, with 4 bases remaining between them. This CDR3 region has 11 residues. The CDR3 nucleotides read TGTGCCAGCAGCTTAGTATCCGAGCAGTACTTC. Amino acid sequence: CASSLVSEQYF.

The CDR3 DNA reads TGTGCCAGCAGCGTAGCCGGGGGGCTCAGGCAGCCCCAGCATTTT. It encodes CASSVAGGLRQPQHF. V gene TRBV9 combines with J gene TRBJ1-5, with D perhaps TRBD1 (6 bases). The CDR3 has 15 amino acids. Germline CDR1 SGDLS, CDR2 YYNGEE. V was pared by 0 bases and J by 7 bases, with 14 bases between.

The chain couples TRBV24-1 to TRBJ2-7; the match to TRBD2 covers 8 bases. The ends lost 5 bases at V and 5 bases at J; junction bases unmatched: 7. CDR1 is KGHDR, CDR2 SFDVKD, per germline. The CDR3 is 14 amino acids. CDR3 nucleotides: TGTGCCACCAGTGTCGGGGGGGCCTCGGACGAGCAGTACTTC. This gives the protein CATSVGGASDEQYF.

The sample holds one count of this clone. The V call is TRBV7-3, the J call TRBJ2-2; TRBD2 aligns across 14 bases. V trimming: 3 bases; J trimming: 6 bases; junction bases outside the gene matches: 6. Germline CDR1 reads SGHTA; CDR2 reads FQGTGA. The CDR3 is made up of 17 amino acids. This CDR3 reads CASSLRLAGGPSGELFF. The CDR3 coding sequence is TGTGCCAGCAGCTTGAGACTAGCGGGGGGGCCCTCCGGGGAGCTGTTTTTT.

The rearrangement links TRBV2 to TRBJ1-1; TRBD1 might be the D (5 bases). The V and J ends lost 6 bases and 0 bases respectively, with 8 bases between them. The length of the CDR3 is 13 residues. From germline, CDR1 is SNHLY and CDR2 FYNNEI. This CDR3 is CASRGEVNTEAFF. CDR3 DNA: TGTGCCAGCAGGGGGGAGGTGAACACTGAAGCTTTCTTT.

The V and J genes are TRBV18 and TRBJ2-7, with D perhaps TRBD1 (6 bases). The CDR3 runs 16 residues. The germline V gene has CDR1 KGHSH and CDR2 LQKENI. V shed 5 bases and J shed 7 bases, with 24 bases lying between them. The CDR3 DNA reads TGTGCCAGCTCAGTTAACTCCAGGGGCTTTCCGGGGGAGCAGTACTTC. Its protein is CASSVNSRGFPGEQYF.

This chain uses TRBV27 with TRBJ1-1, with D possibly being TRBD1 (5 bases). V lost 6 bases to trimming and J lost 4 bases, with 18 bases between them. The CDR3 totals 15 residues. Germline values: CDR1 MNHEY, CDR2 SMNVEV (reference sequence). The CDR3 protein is CASSSGGVRGTEAFF. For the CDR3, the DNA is TGTGCCAGCAGCTCCGGGGGTGTAAGAGGCACTGAAGCTTTCTTT.

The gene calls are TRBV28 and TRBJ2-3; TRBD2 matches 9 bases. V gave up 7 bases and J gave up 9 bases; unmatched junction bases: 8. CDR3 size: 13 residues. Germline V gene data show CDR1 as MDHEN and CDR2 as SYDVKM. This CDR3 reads CASTLFSGGTQYF. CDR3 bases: TGTGCCAGCACTCTCTTTAGCGGGGGCACGCAGTATTTT.

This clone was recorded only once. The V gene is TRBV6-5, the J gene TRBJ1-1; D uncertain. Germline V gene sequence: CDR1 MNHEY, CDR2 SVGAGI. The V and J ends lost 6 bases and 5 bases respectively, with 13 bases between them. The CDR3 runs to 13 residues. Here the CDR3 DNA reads TGTGCCAGCAGCCCCGGGAGGAGGACTGAAGCTTTCTTT. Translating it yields CASSPGRRTEAFF.

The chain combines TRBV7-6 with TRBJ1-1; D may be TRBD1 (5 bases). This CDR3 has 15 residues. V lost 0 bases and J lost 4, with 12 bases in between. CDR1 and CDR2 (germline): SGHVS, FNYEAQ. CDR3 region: CASSLASGGGTEAFF. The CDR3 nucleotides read TGTGCCAGCAGCTTAGCTTCGGGGGGTGGCACTGAAGCTTTCTTT.

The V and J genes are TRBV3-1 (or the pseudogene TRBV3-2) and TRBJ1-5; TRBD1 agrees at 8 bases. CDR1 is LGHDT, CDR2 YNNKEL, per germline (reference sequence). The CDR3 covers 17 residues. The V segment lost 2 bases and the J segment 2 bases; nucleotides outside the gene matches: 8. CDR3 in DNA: TGTGCCAGCAGCCAACCGGGAAACAGGGGGGGCAATCAGCCCCAGCATTTT. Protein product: CASSQPGNRGGNQPQHF.

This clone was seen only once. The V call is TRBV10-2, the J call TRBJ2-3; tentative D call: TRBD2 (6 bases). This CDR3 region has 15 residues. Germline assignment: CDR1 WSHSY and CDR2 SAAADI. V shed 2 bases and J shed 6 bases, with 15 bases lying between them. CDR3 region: CASSERRDGADTQYF. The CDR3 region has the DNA TGCGCCAGCAGTGAGAGGCGGGATGGGGCCGATACGCAGTATTTT.

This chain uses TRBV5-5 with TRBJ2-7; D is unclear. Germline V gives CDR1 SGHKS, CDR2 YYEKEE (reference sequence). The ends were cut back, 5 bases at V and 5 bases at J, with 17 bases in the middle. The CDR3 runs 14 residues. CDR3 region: CASSPTGVNNEQYF. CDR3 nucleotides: TGTGCCAGCAGTCCGACCGGAGTTAACAACGAGCAGTACTTC.

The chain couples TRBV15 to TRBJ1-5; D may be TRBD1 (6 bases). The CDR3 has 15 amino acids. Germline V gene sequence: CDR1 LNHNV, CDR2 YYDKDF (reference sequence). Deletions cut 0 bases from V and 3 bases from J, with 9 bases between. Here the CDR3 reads CATSRDRGVNQPQHF. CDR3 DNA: TGTGCCACCAGCAGAGACAGGGGTGTCAATCAGCCCCAGCATTTT.

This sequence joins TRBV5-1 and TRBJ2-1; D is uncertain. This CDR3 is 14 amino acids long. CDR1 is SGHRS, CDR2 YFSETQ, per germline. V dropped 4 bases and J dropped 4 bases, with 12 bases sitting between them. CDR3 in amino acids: CASSRLGNYNEQFF. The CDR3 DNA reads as TGCGCCAGCAGCCGTCTAGGAAATTACAATGAGCAGTTCTTC.

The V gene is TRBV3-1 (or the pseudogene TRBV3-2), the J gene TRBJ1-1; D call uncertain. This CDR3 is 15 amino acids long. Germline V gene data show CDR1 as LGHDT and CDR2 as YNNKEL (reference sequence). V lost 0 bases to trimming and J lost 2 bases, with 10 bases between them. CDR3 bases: TGTGCCAGCAGCCAAGAGCGAATTTCTAACACTGAAGCTTTCTTT. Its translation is CASSQERISNTEAFF.

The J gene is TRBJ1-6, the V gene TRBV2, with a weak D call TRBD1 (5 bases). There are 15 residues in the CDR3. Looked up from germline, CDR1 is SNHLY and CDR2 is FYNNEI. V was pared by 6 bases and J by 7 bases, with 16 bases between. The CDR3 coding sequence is TGTGCCAGCAGCGCTGGGGGGTTGGGGAATTCACCCCTCCACTTT. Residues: CASSAGGLGNSPLHF.

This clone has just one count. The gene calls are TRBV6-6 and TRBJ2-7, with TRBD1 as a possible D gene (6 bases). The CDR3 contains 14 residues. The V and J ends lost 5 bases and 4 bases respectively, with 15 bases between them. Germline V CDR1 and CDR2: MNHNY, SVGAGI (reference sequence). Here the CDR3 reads CASSTGTRGYEQYF. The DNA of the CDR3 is TGTGCCAGCAGTACGGGAACAAGGGGGTACGAGCAGTACTTC.

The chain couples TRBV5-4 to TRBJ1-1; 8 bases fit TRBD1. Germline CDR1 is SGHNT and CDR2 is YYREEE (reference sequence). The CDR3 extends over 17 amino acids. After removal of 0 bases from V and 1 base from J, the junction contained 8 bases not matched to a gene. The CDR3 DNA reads TGTGCCAGCAGCTTGGGACAGGGGATCGGGAGGAACACTGAAGCTTTCTTT. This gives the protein CASSLGQGIGRNTEAFF. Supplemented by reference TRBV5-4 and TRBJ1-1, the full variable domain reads ETGVTQSPTHLIKTRGQQVTLRCSSQSGHNTVSWYQQALGQGPQFIFQYYREEENGRGNFPPRFSGLQFPNYSSELNVNALELDDSALYLCASSLGQGIGRNTEAFFGQGTRLTVV.

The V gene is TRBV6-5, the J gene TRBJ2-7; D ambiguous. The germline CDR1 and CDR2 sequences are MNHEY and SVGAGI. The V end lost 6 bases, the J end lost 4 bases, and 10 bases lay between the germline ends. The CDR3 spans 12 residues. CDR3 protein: CASRRGSYEQYF. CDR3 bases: TGTGCCAGCAGGAGAGGCAGTTACGAGCAGTACTTC.

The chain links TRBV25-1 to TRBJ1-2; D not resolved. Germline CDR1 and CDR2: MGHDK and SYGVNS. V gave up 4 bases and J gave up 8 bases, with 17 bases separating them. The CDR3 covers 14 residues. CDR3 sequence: CASSAPTKGQGYTF. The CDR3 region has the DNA TGTGCCAGCAGTGCCCCCACTAAAGGTCAAGGCTACACCTTC.

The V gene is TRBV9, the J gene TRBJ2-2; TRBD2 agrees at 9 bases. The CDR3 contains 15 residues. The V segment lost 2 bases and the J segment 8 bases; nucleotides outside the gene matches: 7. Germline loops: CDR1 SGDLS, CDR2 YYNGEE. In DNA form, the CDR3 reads TGTGCCAGCAGCGTTGGCGGGGGGGCTGTAGGGGAGCTGTTTTTT. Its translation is CASSVGGGAVGELFF.

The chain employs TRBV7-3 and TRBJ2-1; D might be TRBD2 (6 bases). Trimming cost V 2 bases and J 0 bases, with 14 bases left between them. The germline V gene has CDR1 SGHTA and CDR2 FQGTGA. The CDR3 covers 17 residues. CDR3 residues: CASSLHGRLSSYNEQFF. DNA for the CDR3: TGTGCCAGCAGCTTACACGGGAGACTAAGCTCCTACAATGAGCAGTTCTTC.

CDR3 protein: CASSLRQGAGANVLTF. In nucleotides, the CDR3 is TGTGCCAGCAGCCTCCGACAGGGAGCTGGGGCCAACGTCCTGACTTTC. This rearrangement joins TRBV7-3 to TRBJ2-6; TRBD1 matches 7 bases. The J segment lost 2 bases and the V segment lost 5 bases, leaving 6 bases of the junction unmatched. The germline gives CDR1 SGHTA, CDR2 FQGTGA. This CDR3 has 16 residues.

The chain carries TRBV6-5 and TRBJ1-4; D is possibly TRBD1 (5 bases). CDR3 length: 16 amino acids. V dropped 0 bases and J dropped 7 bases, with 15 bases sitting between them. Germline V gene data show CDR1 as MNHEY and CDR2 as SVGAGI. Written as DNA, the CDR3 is TGTGCCAGCAGTTACTCGGCGGGGCGAAAGGGTGAAAAACTGTTTTTT. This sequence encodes CASSYSAGRKGEKLFF.

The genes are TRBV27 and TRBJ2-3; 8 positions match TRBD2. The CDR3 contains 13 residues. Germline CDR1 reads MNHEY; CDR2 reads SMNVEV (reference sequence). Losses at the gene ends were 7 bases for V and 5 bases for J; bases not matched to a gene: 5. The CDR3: CASTPRGEDTQYF. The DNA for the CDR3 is TGTGCCAGCACGCCGCGGGGGGAAGATACGCAGTATTTT.

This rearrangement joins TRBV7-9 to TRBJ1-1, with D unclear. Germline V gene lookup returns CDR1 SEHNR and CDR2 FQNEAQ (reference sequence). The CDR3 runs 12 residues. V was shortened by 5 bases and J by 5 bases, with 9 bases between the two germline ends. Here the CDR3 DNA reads TGTGCCAGCAGCCGGGGAAGTACTGAAGCTTTCTTT. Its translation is CASSRGSTEAFF.